A selection of T cell receptor beta chains follows, all from one sample in a study of T cell responses to AZD1222 COVID-19 vaccine. Generated by immunoSEQ multiplex PCR, the TCRdb table keeps only in-frame clones and is missing some. Among under 20,000 clones listed, around 89% were seen once. The sample consisted of peripheral blood, taken 28 days after the second AZD1222 dose. The receptors come from an adult who received the AZD1222 COVID-19 vaccine. CDR3s include the opening cysteine and the closing phenylalanine or tryptophan. The D gene is left open where the match is weak. Not every row has a clone size; where given, it reads once, few, many or a size class.

d_call,v_call,clone_size,cdr3_length,j_call,cdr3_aa,cdr3_nt
TRBD1,TRBV5-8,.,14,TRBJ2-5,CASSGDRGRETQYF,TGTGCCAGCAGCGGCGACAGGGGAAGGGAGACCCAGTACTTC
.,TRBV2,.,14,TRBJ1-5,CASSITGSNQPQHF,TGTGCCAGCAGTATAACAGGTTCCAATCAGCCCCAGCATTTT
.,TRBV11-3,few,13,TRBJ2-1,CASSLGGYNEQFF,TGTGCCAGCAGCTTAGGGGGGTACAATGAGCAGTTCTTC
.,TRBV28,.,15,TRBJ2-2,CASSLGTLDTGELFF,TGTGCCAGCAGTTTAGGGACTCTTGACACCGGGGAGCTGTTTTTT
TRBD2,TRBV7-2,.,14,TRBJ2-1,CASSLAGSGVEQFF,TGTGCCAGCAGCTTAGCCGGTAGCGGGGTTGAGCAGTTCTTC
.,TRBV28,.,18,TRBJ1-1,CASSLVIRTGGVNTEAFF,TGTGCCAGCAGTTTAGTTATCCGGACGGGGGGCGTGAACACTGAAGCTTTCTTT
.,TRBV28,.,14,TRBJ1-1,CASSLDQGLFKAFF,TGTGCCAGCAGTTTAGATCAGGGACTCTTCAAAGCTTTCTTT
TRBD2,TRBV3-1/TRBV3-2,.,20,TRBJ2-3,CASSQAYHGGLAGGTDTQYF,TGTGCCAGCAGCCAAGCCTATCACGGCGGACTAGCGGGGGGCACAGATACGCAGTATTTT
.,TRBV27,.,15,TRBJ2-7,CASSSRGTGHYEQYF,TGTGCCAGCAGTTCCCGCGGGACGGGGCACTACGAGCAGTACTTC
TRBD2,TRBV2,.,17,TRBJ2-2,CASSGRRTSGNTGELFF,TGTGCCAGCAGTGGACGACGGACTAGCGGGAACACCGGGGAGCTGTTTTTT
TRBD2,TRBV9,.,15,TRBJ2-7,CASSPRLAPRNEQYF,TGTGCCAGCAGCCCCCGACTAGCCCCTCGGAACGAGCAGTACTTC
.,TRBV6-1,.,16,TRBJ2-7,CASSEAEQYATYEQYF,TGTGCCAGCAGTGAAGCGGAGCAGTATGCCACCTACGAGCAGTACTTC
.,TRBV12-3/TRBV12-4,.,11,TRBJ2-2,CASRLTGELFF,TGTGCCAGCCGGCTCACCGGGGAGCTGTTTTTT
.,TRBV7-9,.,13,TRBJ2-5,CASRKPIGETQYF,TGTGCCAGCCGGAAGCCGATCGGAGAGACCCAGTACTTC
.,TRBV19,.,15,TRBJ1-1,CASSFLQGTNTEAFF,TGTGCCAGTAGTTTTTTACAGGGTACGAACACTGAAGCTTTCTTT
.,TRBV27,.,13,TRBJ1-2,CASGTLGEVGYTF,TGTGCCAGCGGAACGTTGGGGGAGGTTGGCTACACCTTC
TRBD2,TRBV28,.,14,TRBJ2-1,CASSLASGRNEQFF,TGTGCCAGCAGTTTAGCTAGCGGGAGAAATGAGCAGTTCTTC
.,TRBV11-2,.,17,TRBJ2-2,CASSLESGFGVTGELFF,TGTGCCAGCAGCTTAGAGTCGGGGTTTGGGGTCACCGGGGAGCTGTTTTTT
TRBD1,TRBV5-1,.,16,TRBJ2-6,CASSYDRGTGANVLTF,TGCGCCAGCAGCTACGACAGGGGTACTGGGGCCAACGTCCTGACTTTC
.,TRBV15,.,14,TRBJ1-2,CATSGVGSGYGYTF,TGTGCCACCAGCGGGGTAGGGTCCGGGTATGGCTACACCTTC
TRBD2,TRBV5-1,.,14,TRBJ2-1,CASSFGGRADEQFF,TGCGCCAGCAGCTTCGGCGGGAGGGCCGATGAGCAGTTCTTC
TRBD2,TRBV3-1/TRBV3-2,.,16,TRBJ2-7,CASSQGSGTSGSEQYF,TGTGCCAGCAGCCAGGGATCGGGGACTAGCGGGAGCGAGCAGTACTTC
.,TRBV7-3,once,15,TRBJ2-7,CASSLGGAPTYEQYF,TGTGCCAGCAGCTTAGGCGGGGCCCCCACCTACGAGCAGTACTTC
.,TRBV24-1,.,15,TRBJ1-2,CATSDPFRGDYGYTF,TGTGCCACCAGTGACCCTTTCAGGGGCGACTATGGCTACACCTTC
.,TRBV19,.,11,TRBJ2-1,CATYGLNEQFF,TGTGCCACCTACGGGCTCAATGAGCAGTTCTTC
TRBD2,TRBV6-1,.,15,TRBJ2-3,CASSDRGVGGDTQYF,TGTGCCAGCAGTGATCGGGGGGTAGGTGGCGATACGCAGTATTTT
TRBD1,TRBV7-7,once,19,TRBJ2-3,CASSFAGMGQGEGTDTQYF,TGTGCTAGCAGCTTTGCTGGGATGGGACAGGGGGAGGGGACAGATACGCAGTATTTT
.,TRBV28,.,15,TRBJ1-1,CASSGRGDLNTEAFF,TGTGCCAGCAGTGGCCGGGGAGATTTGAACACTGAAGCTTTCTTT
.,TRBV28,.,15,TRBJ1-3,CASSPPVGSGNTIYF,TGTGCCAGCAGTCCCCCCGTTGGGTCTGGAAACACCATATATTTT
.,TRBV29-1,.,14,TRBJ1-3,CSVLVGPSGNTIYF,TGCAGCGTATTAGTGGGTCCCTCTGGAAACACCATATATTTT
.,TRBV11-1,.,16,TRBJ2-2,CASRGERRGNTGELFF,TGTGCCAGCAGAGGGGAGCGGCGGGGAAACACCGGGGAGCTGTTTTTT
.,TRBV28,.,12,TRBJ1-2,CASSLSRAGYTF,TGTGCCAGCAGCTTATCCAGGGCTGGCTACACCTTC
.,TRBV3-1/TRBV3-2,.,13,TRBJ1-2,CASSQGSVYGYTF,TGTGCCAGCAGCCAAGGGTCTGTCTATGGCTACACCTTC
.,TRBV6-5,.,14,TRBJ1-1,CASSPMTVNTEAFF,TGTGCCAGCAGCCCAATGACAGTAAACACTGAAGCTTTCTTT
.,TRBV7-3,once,15,TRBJ2-2,CASSPRTVNTGELFF,TGTGCCAGCAGCCCCAGGACGGTTAACACCGGGGAGCTGTTTTTT
.,TRBV5-1,once,16,TRBJ1-4,CASSLTIRTGGVKLFF,TGCGCCAGCAGCTTGACCATTCGGACCGGAGGGGTAAAACTGTTTTTT
TRBD2,TRBV7-3,.,16,TRBJ2-1,CASSTWGLAGGREQFF,TGTGCCAGCAGCACTTGGGGGCTAGCGGGAGGGCGTGAGCAGTTCTTC
.,TRBV18,.,16,TRBJ2-2,CASSPPRAENTGELFF,TGTGCCAGCTCACCACCGAGGGCGGAGAACACCGGGGAGCTGTTTTTT
.,TRBV3-1/TRBV3-2,.,12,TRBJ2-1,CASSQVEGEQFF,TGTGCCAGCAGCCAAGTCGAAGGAGAGCAGTTCTTC
.,TRBV19,once,14,TRBJ2-5,CASSRDWRQETQYF,TGTGCCAGTAGCCGGGACTGGCGCCAAGAGACCCAGTACTTC
TRBD2,TRBV19,.,15,TRBJ2-2,CATEGLRKNTGELFF,TGTGCCACCGAGGGACTAAGGAAGAACACCGGGGAGCTGTTTTTT
TRBD2,TRBV3-1/TRBV3-2,few,15,TRBJ2-7,CASSHEGLERYEQYF,TGTGCCAGCAGCCATGAAGGACTAGAGCGGTACGAGCAGTACTTC
TRBD1,TRBV27,.,14,TRBJ2-7,CASSFDRGGHEQYF,TGTGCCAGCAGTTTCGACAGGGGTGGCCACGAGCAGTACTTC
.,TRBV6-5,once,16,TRBJ2-2,CASSYSGHLTAGELFF,TGTGCCAGCAGTTACTCCGGACACTTAACGGCCGGGGAGCTGTTTTTT